One T cell receptor (beta chain) is described in this entry. Its antigen is undetermined. The method was immunoSEQ multiplex PCR; TCRdb's version includes in-frame clones alone and lacks a portion of them. The top ten clones hold 0.61% of a sample with around 100,000 clones, roughly 90% of them seen once. The V gene lost 0 bases and the J gene lost 6 bases, with 15 bases spanning the gap. The CDR3 extends over 15 amino acids. CDR1 MNHEY and CDR2 SMNVEV come from the germline V gene (reference sequence). This sample is drawn from a study of a mutant IDH1 vaccine in newly diagnosed glioma. At the level of the study: Vaccines were first given 4-6 weeks after radiotherapy alone, or with temozolomide cycles.

Time point defined: week 11, during vaccination. The content of each vaccine dose was 300 ug of mutant IDH1 20-mer peptide, and topical imiquimod accompanied it. New astrocytomas of WHO grade 3 or 4 that were IDH1-mutant and ATRX-lost were found in the donors. The source was PBMCs, collected from a glioma patient whose treatment included an IDH1 peptide vaccine. The V call is TRBV27, the J call TRBJ2-7; D might be TRBD2 (5 bases). The source is a woman aged 45-60 years with glioma. This CDR3 reads CASSLSKQPRGEQYF. CDR3 bases: TGTGCCAGCAGTTTATCGAAACAGCCCCGGGGCGAGCAGTACTTC.